This T cell receptor (beta chain) was captured in a study of T cells in Graves' hyperthyroidism and ophthalmopathy. Regions amplified from RNA transcripts were the TCR beta CDR3 regions. The study used the HTBI primer set for a first-round RT-PCR of the TCR CDR3. TCRdb re-called the multiplex PCR reads with MiXCR, one entry per CDR3 protein. The repertoire holds some 370,000 distinct CDR3 sequences, with roughly an eighth as singletons. The V end lost 1 base, the J end lost 9 bases, and 19 bases lay between the germline ends. There are 15 residues in the CDR3. Germline V gives CDR1 MDHEN, CDR2 SYDVKM. This clonotype was recorded many times.

This sequence originates from a man in his fifties with Graves' ophthalmopathy. This chain connects TRBV28 to TRBJ2-7; D remains ambiguous. The material sequenced was blood. CDR3 in DNA: TGTGCCAGCAGTTTATTCGGCGTAGCATTACGAGGGCAGTACTTC. It codes for CASSLFGVALRGQYF.